These 30 T cell receptor beta chains came from one sample sequenced in a study of blood T cell repertoires in COVID-19. Sequenced by immunoSEQ multiplex PCR; TCRdb stores in-frame clones only, minus some. The sample consists of over 130,000 clones, around 89% of them appearing once. The sequencing input was peripheral blood. These receptors all stem from an elderly woman with acute or convalescent COVID-19.

V gene TRBV18 combines with J gene TRBJ1-1; 8 bases line up with TRBD1. The CDR3 sequence is 14 residues long. V dropped 6 bases and J dropped 5; count of bases not matched to a gene: 8. Germline CDR1 KGHSH, CDR2 LQKENI. Here the CDR3 DNA reads TGTGCCAGCTCGGAATCCACAGGGGGAACTGAAGCTTTCTTT. This translates into CASSESTGGTEAFF.

This clone has a single count. This chain links TRBV10-3 with TRBJ2-1, with unresolved D. With 2 bases removed from V and 2 bases from J, the gap between germline ends came to 10 bases. This CDR3 has 15 residues. The germline gives CDR1 ENHRY, CDR2 SYGVKD. The CDR3 DNA is TGTGCCATCAGTGAGAAAGGAGAAGCCTACAATGAGCAGTTCTTC. This translates into CAISEKGEAYNEQFF.

The rearrangement uses TRBV12-3 or TRBV12-4 and TRBJ1-1; D is perhaps TRBD1 (6 bases). The germline V and J ends were trimmed by 3 bases and 4 bases, with 9 bases remaining between them. The CDR3 covers 13 residues. CDR3 DNA: TGTGCCAGCAGTTTTTTAGGGGGCACTGAAGCTTTCTTT. Amino acid sequence: CASSFLGGTEAFF.

The gene calls are TRBV7-9 and TRBJ1-4; 9 bases agree with TRBD1. CDR1 and CDR2 (germline): SEHNR, FQNEAQ (reference sequence). The J segment lost 7 bases and the V segment lost 1 base, leaving 4 bases of the junction unmatched. The CDR3 is made up of 15 amino acids. In DNA form, the CDR3 reads TGTGCCAGCAGCTTAGACAGGGGGCTTGGTGAAAAACTGTTTTTT. It yields the protein CASSLDRGLGEKLFF.

In its sample, this clone was seen once. J is TRBJ1-1 and V is TRBV29-1; 8 positions agree with TRBD1. This CDR3 contains 12 residues. V was clipped by 5 bases and J by 6 bases; unmatched bases: 5. Germline assignment: CDR1 SQVTM and CDR2 ANQGSEA. The CDR3 loop is CSVNQGAAEAFF. CDR3 sequence (DNA): TGCAGCGTTAACCAGGGGGCGGCTGAAGCTTTCTTT. The full variable domain, in which reference TRBV29-1 and TRBJ1-1 provide the parts outside the CDR3, is SAVISQKPSRDICQRGTSLTIQCQVDSQVTMMFWYRQQPGQSLTLIATANQGSEATYESGFVIDKFPISRPNLTFSTLTVSNMSPEDSSIYLCSVNQGAAEAFFGQGTRLTVV.

This clone appeared once. DNA of the CDR3: TGTGCTAGTGGTCCTTCGTTGGGAGGTACGCAGTATTTT. Protein: CASGPSLGGTQYF. The chain couples TRBV12-5 to TRBJ2-3, with a possible D match to TRBD2 (6 bases). Trimming cost V 5 bases and J 8 bases, with 14 bases left between them. Germline loops: CDR1 LGHNT, CDR2 FRNRAP. The CDR3 extends over 13 amino acids. Full variable domain (rest looked up from reference TRBV12-5 and TRBJ2-3): DARVTQTPRHKVTEMGQEVTMRCQPILGHNTVFWYRQTMMQGLELLAYFRNRAPLDDSGMPKDRFSAEMPDATLATLKIQPSEPRDSAVYFCASGPSLGGTQYFGPGTRLTVL.

The chain couples TRBV5-4 to TRBJ2-3; weak D call: TRBD2 (5 bases). Looked up from germline, CDR1 is SGHNT and CDR2 is YYREEE (reference sequence). V was cut by 4 bases and J by 6 bases, with 15 bases left in between. CDR3 size: 14 residues. The CDR3 nucleotides read TGTGCCAGCAGCCCCACATCGAGGGCGGATACGCAGTATTTT. It specifies CASSPTSRADTQYF.

The chain has TRBV24-1 and TRBJ2-2, with 8 bases lining up with TRBD2. V trimming: 3 bases; J trimming: 5 bases; junction bases outside the gene matches: 10. Germline assignment: CDR1 KGHDR and CDR2 SFDVKD. This CDR3 contains 17 residues. CDR3 in amino acids: CATSDPRGTGGTGELFF. The CDR3 region has the DNA TGTGCCACCAGTGATCCGCGGGGGACGGGAGGGACCGGGGAGCTGTTTTTT.

This clone was counted once. CDR3 residues: CASSQDLGQGAGNEQFF. In DNA, the CDR3 is TGTGCCAGCAGCCAAGATCTTGGGCAGGGGGCAGGTAATGAGCAGTTCTTC. This chain uses TRBV14 with TRBJ2-1; 8 bases fit TRBD1. Losses at the gene ends were 0 bases for V and 7 bases for J; bases not matched to a gene: 11. In germline, CDR1 is SGHDN, CDR2 FVKESK. This CDR3 spans 17 amino acids.

The chain has TRBV18 and TRBJ2-1; D ambiguous. V was cut by 2 bases and J by 6 bases, with 17 bases left in between. The V gene's germline CDR1 is KGHSH and CDR2 LQKENI. The CDR3 runs 16 residues. The CDR3 loop is CASSPSVPSSGNEQFF. In DNA form, the CDR3 reads TGTGCCAGCTCACCATCCGTACCAAGCTCCGGCAATGAGCAGTTCTTC.

V is TRBV7-2 and J is TRBJ1-4; possible D gene TRBD1, 6 bases. CDR1 SGHTA and CDR2 FQGNSA come from the germline V gene. The V gene lost 4 bases and the J gene lost 10 bases, with 13 bases spanning the gap. The CDR3 extends over 13 amino acids. In DNA, the CDR3 is TGTGCCAGCAGCTCCGAACAGGGCGGAAAACTGTTTTTT. This gives the protein CASSSEQGGKLFF.

V and J are TRBV2 and TRBJ2-1; 7 bases match TRBD2. The CDR3 is made up of 14 amino acids. Trimming cost V 6 bases and J 0 bases; bases outside gene matches: 2. In germline, CDR1 is SNHLY, CDR2 FYNNEI. This chain's CDR3 is CASRGTTSYNEQFF. The CDR3 nucleotides read TGTGCCAGCAGGGGGACTACCTCCTACAATGAGCAGTTCTTC.

The chain has TRBV15 and TRBJ1-5; 7 bases are a match to TRBD1. This CDR3 has 19 amino acids. With 1 base clipped from V and 1 base from J, the junction kept 13 bases outside the gene matches. CDR1 is LNHNV and CDR2 is YYDKDF in the germline V gene (reference sequence). CDR3 nucleotides: TGTGCCACCAGCAGAGGTATCGGTCGCAACAGGGGAAGCAATCAGCCCCAGCATTTT. Protein product: CATSRGIGRNRGSNQPQHF.

This clone was seen only a few times. The CDR3 sequence: CASSKQVNTGELFF. CDR3 nucleotide sequence: TGTGCCAGCAGTAAACAGGTGAACACCGGGGAGCTGTTTTTT. The J gene is TRBJ2-2, the V gene TRBV11-2, with D maybe TRBD1 (5 bases). Germline assignment: CDR1 SGHAT and CDR2 FQNNGV. The ends were cut back, 6 bases at V and 1 base at J, with 9 bases in the middle. This CDR3 is 14 amino acids long.

The table lists this clone with a count of one. The chain carries TRBV7-3 and TRBJ1-1; D unclear. V gave up 5 bases and J gave up 2 bases, with 9 bases separating them. Germline lookup yields CDR1 SGHTA and CDR2 FQGTGA. This CDR3 has 13 residues. The DNA of the CDR3 is TGTGCCAGCAGCACATCAAGAAACACTGAAGCTTTCTTT. This sequence encodes CASSTSRNTEAFF.

This clone was seen once. This sequence joins TRBV7-3 and TRBJ1-1; D ambiguous. CDR1 is SGHTA, CDR2 FQGTGA, per germline. The CDR3 loop spans 14 amino acids. V was clipped by 3 bases and J by 5 bases, with 13 bases between them. The CDR3 protein is CASSLSDRGTEAFF. The CDR3 region has the DNA TGTGCCAGCAGCTTGTCGGACCGAGGGACTGAAGCTTTCTTT. Full variable domain (outside the CDR3, taken from reference TRBV7-3 and TRBJ1-1): GAGVSQTPSNKVTEKGKYVELRCDPISGHTALYWYRQSLGQGPEFLIYFQGTGAADDSGLPNDRFFAVRPEGSVSTLKIQRTERGDSAVYLCASSLSDRGTEAFFGQGTRLTVV.

The rearrangement joins TRBV7-2 to TRBJ2-3; D is unresolved. Germline CDR1 SGHTA, CDR2 FQGNSA. Trimming left V 1 base short and J 0 bases short, with 5 bases between. The CDR3 has 14 residues. The CDR3 is CASSLVSSTDTQYF. CDR3 coding DNA: TGTGCCAGCAGCTTAGTTTCAAGCACAGATACGCAGTATTTT. The whole variable domain, remainder taken from reference TRBV7-2 and TRBJ2-3, is GAGVSQSPSNKVTEKGKDVELRCDPISGHTALYWYRQSLGQGLEFLIYFQGNSAPDKSGLPSDRFSAERTGGSVSTLTIQRTQQEDSAVYLCASSLVSSTDTQYFGPGTRLTVL.

This sequence joins TRBV7-2 and TRBJ1-2; 7 bases align to TRBD1. This CDR3 has 13 amino acids. With V trimmed by 7 bases and J by 4 bases, 6 bases remained unmatched. Per germline, CDR1 SGHTA and CDR2 FQGNSA. CDR3 region: CASTPGTAYGYTF. The CDR3 DNA follows: TGTGCCAGCACCCCGGGGACAGCCTATGGCTACACCTTC.

The rearrangement joins TRBV5-1 to TRBJ2-5, with TRBD1 matching 10 bases. J gave up 2 bases and V 0 bases, and 4 bases lay outside the gene matches. The CDR3 length is 16 residues. CDR1 is SGHRS, CDR2 YFSETQ, per germline. The DNA for the CDR3 is TGCGCCAGCAGCTTGGCTCCGGGACAGGGGCAAGAGACCCAGTACTTC. Translating it yields CASSLAPGQGQETQYF.

The V call is TRBV5-1, the J call TRBJ2-7; TRBD1 matches at 12 bases. The CDR3 loop spans 15 amino acids. V dropped 4 bases and J dropped 7; count of bases not matched to a gene: 9. The germline V gene has CDR1 SGHRS and CDR2 YFSETQ. Here the CDR3 DNA reads TGCGCCAGCAGCATATCCGGGACAGGGGGCCGTGAGCAGTACTTC. Translating gives CASSISGTGGREQYF.

The genes are TRBV5-5 and TRBJ2-6; perhaps TRBD1 as D (5 bases). The V end lost 4 bases, the J end lost 0 bases, and 20 bases lay between the germline ends. The CDR3 has 19 residues. The germline V gene has CDR1 SGHKS and CDR2 YYEKEE (reference sequence). CDR3 sequence (DNA): TGTGCCAGCAGCCCTGCTACGAGACAGATAACCTCTGGGGCCAACGTCCTGACTTTC. It codes for CASSPATRQITSGANVLTF.

The V gene is TRBV6-1, the J gene TRBJ1-2; the D is unclear. V lost 2 bases and J 0 bases, leaving 10 bases between the germline ends. The germline V gene has CDR1 MNHNS and CDR2 SASEGT. CDR3 size: 15 residues. CDR3 nucleotides: TGTGCCAGCAGTGAATCGGGGAGAACTAACTATGGCTACACCTTC. The encoded protein is CASSESGRTNYGYTF.

This rearrangement joins TRBV15 to TRBJ1-4, with D possibly being TRBD1 (6 bases). V dropped 2 bases and J dropped 8 bases, with 12 bases sitting between them. There are 14 residues in the CDR3. Germline CDR1 LNHNV, CDR2 YYDKDF (reference sequence). CDR3 protein: CATSRYGTQEKLFF. The CDR3 coding sequence is TGTGCCACCAGCAGATACGGGACACAAGAAAAACTGTTTTTT. Looking up the rest from reference TRBV15 and TRBJ1-4 gives the full variable domain: DAMVIQNPRYQVTQFGKPVTLSCSQTLNHNVMYWYQQKSSQAPKLLFHYYDKDFNNEADTPDNFQSRRPNTSFCFLDIRSPGLGDTAMYLCATSRYGTQEKLFFGSGTQLSVL.

V usage is TRBV2 and J usage is TRBJ1-2; 9 bases line up with TRBD1. Germline loops: CDR1 SNHLY, CDR2 FYNNEI. The CDR3 has 13 residues. The V segment lost 10 bases and the J segment 8 bases; nucleotides outside the gene matches: 11. DNA of the CDR3: TGTGCCACTTATTACAGGGGGCCCCGAGGCTACACCTTC. Amino acids: CATYYRGPRGYTF.

This rearrangement joins TRBV28 to TRBJ1-2; D is possibly TRBD1 (5 bases). This CDR3 is built from 14 residues. V lost 2 bases and J lost 4, with 11 bases in between. Germline V gene sequence: CDR1 MDHEN, CDR2 SYDVKM. CDR3 loop: CASSLGGGVYGYTF. The DNA for the CDR3 is TGTGCCAGCAGTTTAGGCGGGGGTGTCTATGGCTACACCTTC.

The chain employs TRBV19 and TRBJ2-7; TRBD1 is a possible D gene (6 bases). The length of the CDR3 is 14 residues. V lost 1 base and J lost 7, with 14 bases in between. Germline-derived CDR1 and CDR2 are LNHDA and SQIVND (reference sequence). The DNA for the CDR3 is TGTGCCAGTAGTATAGGCCAGGGGCTGGGAGAGCAGTACTTC. Translating it yields CASSIGQGLGEQYF.

The rearrangement joins TRBV9 to TRBJ1-4; D remains ambiguous. Trimming took off 0 bases at V and 5 bases at J, with 14 bases between the two ends. There are 16 residues in the CDR3. Germline CDR1 and CDR2: SGDLS and YYNGEE. CDR3 in DNA: TGTGCCAGCAGCGTAGGTCCCTCGAGAGAAAATGAAAAACTGTTTTTT. Protein: CASSVGPSRENEKLFF.

The chain joins TRBV12-5 to TRBJ2-2; 7 nucleotides match TRBD1. The CDR3 consists of 15 residues. The V gene's germline CDR1 is LGHNT and CDR2 FRNRAP. With V trimmed by 7 bases and J by 6 bases, 11 bases remained unmatched. The CDR3 DNA sequence: TGTGCTAGTGCGGGACAGAGAGGCGGTGCCGGGGAGCTGTTTTTT. Translating gives CASAGQRGGAGELFF.

The chain is built from TRBV5-6 and TRBJ2-7, with a weak D call TRBD1 (6 bases). Trimming stripped 4 bases from V and 2 bases from J, with 10 bases between. The CDR3 is 13 amino acids. Germline lookup yields CDR1 SGHDT and CDR2 YYEEEE. CDR3 residues: CASSPGGAYEQYF. The DNA for the CDR3 is TGTGCCAGCAGCCCTGGGGGCGCCTACGAGCAGTACTTC.

V and J are TRBV2 and TRBJ2-1; D is ambiguous. From germline, CDR1 is SNHLY and CDR2 FYNNEI. The V end was cut by 0 bases, the J end by 8 bases, with 5 bases between. The CDR3 extends over 12 amino acids. Here the CDR3 reads CASSEAPYEQFF. DNA of the CDR3: TGTGCCAGCAGTGAAGCCCCATATGAGCAGTTCTTC.